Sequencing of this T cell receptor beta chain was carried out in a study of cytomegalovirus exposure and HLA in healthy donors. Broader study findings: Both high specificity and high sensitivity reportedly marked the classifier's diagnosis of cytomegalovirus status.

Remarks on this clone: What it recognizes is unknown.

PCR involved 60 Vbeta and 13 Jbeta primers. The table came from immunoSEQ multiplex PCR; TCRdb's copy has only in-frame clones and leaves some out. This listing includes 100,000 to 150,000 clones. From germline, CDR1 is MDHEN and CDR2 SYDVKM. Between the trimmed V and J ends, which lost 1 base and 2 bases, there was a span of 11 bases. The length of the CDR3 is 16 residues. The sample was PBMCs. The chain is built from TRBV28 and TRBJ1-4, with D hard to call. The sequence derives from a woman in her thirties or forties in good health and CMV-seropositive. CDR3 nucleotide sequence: TGTGCCAGCAGTTTATCCGGGTCGATGACTAATGAAAAACTGTTTTTT. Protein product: CASSLSGSMTNEKLFF.